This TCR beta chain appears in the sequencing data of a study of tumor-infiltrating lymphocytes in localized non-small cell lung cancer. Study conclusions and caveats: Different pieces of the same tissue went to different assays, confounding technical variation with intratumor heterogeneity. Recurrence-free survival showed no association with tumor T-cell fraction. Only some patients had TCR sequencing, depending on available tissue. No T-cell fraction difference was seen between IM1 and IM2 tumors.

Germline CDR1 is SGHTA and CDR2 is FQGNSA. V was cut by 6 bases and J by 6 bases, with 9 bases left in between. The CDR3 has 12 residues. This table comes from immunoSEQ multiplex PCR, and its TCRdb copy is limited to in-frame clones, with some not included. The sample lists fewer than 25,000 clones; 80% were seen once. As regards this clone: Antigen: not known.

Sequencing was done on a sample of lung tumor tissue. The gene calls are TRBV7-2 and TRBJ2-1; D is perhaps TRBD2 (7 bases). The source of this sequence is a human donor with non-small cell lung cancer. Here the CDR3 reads CASRGGGNEQFF. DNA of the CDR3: TGTGCCAGCAGGGGAGGGGGCAATGAGCAGTTCTTC.